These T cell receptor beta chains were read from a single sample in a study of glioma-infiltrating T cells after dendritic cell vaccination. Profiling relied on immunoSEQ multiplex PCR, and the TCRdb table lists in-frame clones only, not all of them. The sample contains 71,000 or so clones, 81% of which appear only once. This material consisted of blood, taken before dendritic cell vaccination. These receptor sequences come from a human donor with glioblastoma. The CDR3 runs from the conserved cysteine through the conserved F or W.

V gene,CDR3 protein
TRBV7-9,CASSLGHNTDTQYF
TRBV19,CASRVTGGENSPLHF
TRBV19,CASSSSHRDSNEKLFF
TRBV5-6,CASSSGLSTDTQYF
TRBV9,CASSVSGANTGELFF
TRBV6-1,CASSEAAGAPDTQYF
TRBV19,CASTQTGGGQPQHF
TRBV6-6,CASSLAATGEQYF
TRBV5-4,CASSLQGAGTNEKLFF
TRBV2,CASSGRGFPREQYF
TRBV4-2,CASSQRWGLTYANTGELFF
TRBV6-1,CASRKPGLQGTEAFF
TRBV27,CASKRDSSYEQYF
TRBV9,CASSEGANQPQHF
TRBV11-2,CASSTTGTSGIYEQYF
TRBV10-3,CAIRGGLNTEAFF
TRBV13,CASSSNSGTGDTQYF
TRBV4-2,CASSQETGASYEQYF
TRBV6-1,CASSEFGGLQSDTQYF
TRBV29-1,CSVAGTSKTREQYF
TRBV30,CACSTSHGYTF
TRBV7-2,CASSRDSDEQFF
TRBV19,CVTRARTGELFF